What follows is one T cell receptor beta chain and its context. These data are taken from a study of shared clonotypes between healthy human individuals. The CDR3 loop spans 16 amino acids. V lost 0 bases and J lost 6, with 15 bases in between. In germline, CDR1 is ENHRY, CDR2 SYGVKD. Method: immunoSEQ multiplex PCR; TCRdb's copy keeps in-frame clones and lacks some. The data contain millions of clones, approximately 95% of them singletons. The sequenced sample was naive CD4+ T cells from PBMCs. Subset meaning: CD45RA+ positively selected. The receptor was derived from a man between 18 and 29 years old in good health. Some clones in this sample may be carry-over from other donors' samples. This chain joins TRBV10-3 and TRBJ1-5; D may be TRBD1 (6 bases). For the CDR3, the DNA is TGTGCCATCAGTGAGTCGACGTCAGGGGCTGGTCAGCCCCAGCATTTT. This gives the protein CAISESTSGAGQPQHF.